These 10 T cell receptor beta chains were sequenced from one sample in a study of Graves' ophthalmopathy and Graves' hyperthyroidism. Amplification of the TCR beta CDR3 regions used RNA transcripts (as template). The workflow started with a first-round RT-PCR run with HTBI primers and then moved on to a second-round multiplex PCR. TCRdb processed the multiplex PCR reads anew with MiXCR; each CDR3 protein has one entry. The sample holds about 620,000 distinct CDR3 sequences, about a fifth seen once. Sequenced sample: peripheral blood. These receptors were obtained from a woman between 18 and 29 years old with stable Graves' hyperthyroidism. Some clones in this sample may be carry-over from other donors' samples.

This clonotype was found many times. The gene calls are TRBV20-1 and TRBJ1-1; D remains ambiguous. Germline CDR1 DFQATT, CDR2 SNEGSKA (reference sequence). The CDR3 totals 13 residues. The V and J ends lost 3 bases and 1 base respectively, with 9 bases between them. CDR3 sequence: CSASRQTNTEAFF. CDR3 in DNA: TGCAGTGCTAGTAGGCAGACGAACACTGAAGCTTTCTTT.

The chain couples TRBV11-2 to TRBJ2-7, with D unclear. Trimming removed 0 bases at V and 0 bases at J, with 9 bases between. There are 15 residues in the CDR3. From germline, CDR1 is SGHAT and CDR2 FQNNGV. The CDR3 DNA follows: TGTGCCAGCAGCTTAGAATACGGCCCCTCCTACGAGCAGTACTTC. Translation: CASSLEYGPSYEQYF. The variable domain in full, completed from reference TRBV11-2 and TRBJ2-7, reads EAGVAQSPRYKIIEKRQSVAFWCNPISGHATLYWYQQILGQGPKLLIQFQNNGVVDDSQLPKDRFSAERLKGVDSTLKIQPAKLEDSAVYLCASSLEYGPSYEQYFGPGTRLTVT.

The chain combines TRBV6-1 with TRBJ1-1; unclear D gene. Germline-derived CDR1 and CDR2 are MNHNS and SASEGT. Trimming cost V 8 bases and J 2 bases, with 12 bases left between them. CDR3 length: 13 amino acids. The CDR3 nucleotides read TGTGCCAGCGAATTGGAGCAAAACACTGAAGCTTTCTTT. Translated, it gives CASELEQNTEAFF.

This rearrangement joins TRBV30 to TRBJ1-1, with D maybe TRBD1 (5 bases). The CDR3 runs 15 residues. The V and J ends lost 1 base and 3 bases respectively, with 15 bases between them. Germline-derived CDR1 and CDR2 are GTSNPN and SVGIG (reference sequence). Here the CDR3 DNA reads TGTGCCTGGAGTGCTACTACCTCGGGGGACACTGAAGCTTTCTTT. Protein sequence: CAWSATTSGDTEAFF.

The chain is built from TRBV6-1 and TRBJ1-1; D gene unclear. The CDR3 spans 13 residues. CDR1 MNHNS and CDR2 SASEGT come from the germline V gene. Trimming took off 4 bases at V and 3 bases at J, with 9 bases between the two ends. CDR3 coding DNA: TGTGCCAGCAGTGTCTTGTTATACACTGAAGCTTTCTTT. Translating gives CASSVLLYTEAFF.

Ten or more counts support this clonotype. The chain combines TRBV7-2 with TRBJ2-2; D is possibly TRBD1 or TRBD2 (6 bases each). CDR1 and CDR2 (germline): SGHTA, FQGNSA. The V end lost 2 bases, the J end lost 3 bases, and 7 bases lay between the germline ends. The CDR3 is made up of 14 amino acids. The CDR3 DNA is TGTGCCAGCAGCTTACGGGGGCACACCGGGGAGCTGTTTTTT. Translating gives CASSLRGHTGELFF.

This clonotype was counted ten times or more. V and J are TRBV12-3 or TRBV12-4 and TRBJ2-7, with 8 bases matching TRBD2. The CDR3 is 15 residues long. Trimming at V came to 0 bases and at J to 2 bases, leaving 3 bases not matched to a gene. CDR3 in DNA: TGTGCCAGCAGTTTAGCGCCGGGAGGGGCCTACGAGCAGTACTTC. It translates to CASSLAPGGAYEQYF.

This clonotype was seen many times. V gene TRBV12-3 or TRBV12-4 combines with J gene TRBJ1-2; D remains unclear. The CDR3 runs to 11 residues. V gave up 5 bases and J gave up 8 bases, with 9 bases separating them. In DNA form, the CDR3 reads TGTGCCAGCAGTACGGGTCAAGGCTACACCTTC. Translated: CASSTGQGYTF.

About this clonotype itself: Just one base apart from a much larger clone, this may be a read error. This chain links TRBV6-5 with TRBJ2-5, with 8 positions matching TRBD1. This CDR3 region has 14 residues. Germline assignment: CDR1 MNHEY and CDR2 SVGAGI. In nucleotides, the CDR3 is TGTGCCAGCAGTTACACACAGGGGGAAGAGAGCCAGTACTTC. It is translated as CASSYTQGEESQYF.

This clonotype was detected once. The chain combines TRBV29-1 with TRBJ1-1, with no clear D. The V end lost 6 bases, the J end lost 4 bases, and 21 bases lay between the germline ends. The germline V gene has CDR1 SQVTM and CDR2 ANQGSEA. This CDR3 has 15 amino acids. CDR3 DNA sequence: TGCAGCGTCAAGAATCCCCTTCGAGAGATCACTGAAGCTTTCTTT. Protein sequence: CSVKNPLREITEAFF. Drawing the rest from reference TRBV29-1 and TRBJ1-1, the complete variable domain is SAVISQKPSRDICQRGTSLTIQCQVDSQVTMMFWYRQQPGQSLTLIATANQGSEATYESGFVIDKFPISRPNLTFSTLTVSNMSPEDSSIYLCSVKNPLREITEAFFGQGTRLTVV.